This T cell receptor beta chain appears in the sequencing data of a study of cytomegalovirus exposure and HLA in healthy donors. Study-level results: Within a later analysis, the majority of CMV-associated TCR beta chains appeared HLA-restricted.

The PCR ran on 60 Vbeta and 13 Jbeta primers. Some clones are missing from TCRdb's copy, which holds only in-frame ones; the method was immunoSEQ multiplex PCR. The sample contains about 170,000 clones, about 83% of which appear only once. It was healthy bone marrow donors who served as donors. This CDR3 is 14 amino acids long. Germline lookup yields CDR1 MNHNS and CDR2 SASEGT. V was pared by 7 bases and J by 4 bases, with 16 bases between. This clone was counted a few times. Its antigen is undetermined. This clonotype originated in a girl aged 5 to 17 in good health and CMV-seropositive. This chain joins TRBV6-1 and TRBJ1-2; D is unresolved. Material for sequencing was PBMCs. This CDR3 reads CASTRDPGSYGYTF. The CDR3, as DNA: TGTGCCAGCACCCGCGATCCTGGGAGCTATGGCTACACCTTC.